These 28 T cell receptor beta chains were sequenced from one sample in a study of blood T cell repertoires in COVID-19. The table came from immunoSEQ multiplex PCR; TCRdb's copy has only in-frame clones and leaves some out. The sample holds about 310,000 clones, roughly 91% seen once. Specimen: peripheral blood. The source of these receptors is a man between 45 and 60 years old with active or convalescent COVID-19.

This rearrangement joins TRBV7-6 to TRBJ2-1; 8 bases are a match to TRBD2. Germline lookup yields CDR1 SGHVS and CDR2 FNYEAQ. CDR3 length: 15 residues. Trimming removed 3 bases from V and 8 bases from J; junction bases left unmatched: 9. CDR3 sequence: CASSFRGGGRDEQFF. The CDR3 DNA reads TGTGCCAGCAGCTTTCGGGGGGGCGGTCGGGATGAGCAGTTCTTC.

The rearrangement uses TRBV30 and TRBJ2-3, with 7 bases aligning to TRBD1. Germline loops: CDR1 GTSNPN, CDR2 SVGIG (reference sequence). The V and J ends lost 2 bases and 0 bases, in that order; junction bases with no gene match: 5. CDR3 length: 15 residues. The CDR3 reads CAWSTGRGSTDTQYF. The CDR3 nucleotides read TGTGCCTGGAGTACGGGCAGGGGGAGCACAGATACGCAGTATTTT.

This clone was seen just once. The chain is built from TRBV6-5 and TRBJ2-3, with 9 nucleotides matching TRBD2. Germline assignment: CDR1 MNHEY and CDR2 SVGAGI. The CDR3 spans 15 residues. Unmatched junction bases numbered 3, after V lost 5 bases and J lost 0 bases. CDR3 sequence reads: CASSSGGQSTDTQYF. CDR3 DNA sequence: TGTGCCAGCAGTAGCGGGGGGCAGAGCACAGATACGCAGTATTTT.

This clone was observed a few times. The gene calls are TRBV11-2 and TRBJ1-3; the D is unclear. Deletions cut 3 bases from V and 0 bases from J, with 9 bases between. The germline CDR1 and CDR2 sequences are SGHAT and FQNNGV. This CDR3 is built from 15 residues. This chain's CDR3 is CASSFSLASGNTIYF. The CDR3 DNA sequence: TGTGCCAGCAGCTTTTCCCTAGCCTCTGGAAACACCATATATTTT.

V gene TRBV7-9 combines with J gene TRBJ1-1, with D uncertain. Trimming took 3 bases from V and 0 from J, leaving 11 bases between them. The CDR3 is 15 amino acids. Germline V CDR1 and CDR2: SEHNR, FQNEAQ (reference sequence). The CDR3 loop reads CASSFLGTMNTEAFF. DNA for the CDR3: TGTGCCAGCAGCTTCCTCGGTACCATGAACACTGAAGCTTTCTTT.

The rearrangement uses TRBV2 and TRBJ2-1; D might be TRBD2 (6 bases). The CDR3 is 15 residues long. V was shortened by 6 bases and J by 1 base, with 13 bases between the two germline ends. Germline V CDR1 and CDR2: SNHLY, FYNNEI. CDR3 nucleotide sequence: TGTGCCAGCAGCCAAGTTGCGGGGTCCTACAATGAGCAGTTCTTC. Its protein is CASSQVAGSYNEQFF.

The table lists this clone with a count of one. The rearrangement links TRBV6-4 to TRBJ2-1; D gene ambiguous. The V gene's germline CDR1 is MRHNA and CDR2 SNTAGT. V was cut by 0 bases and J by 5 bases, with 8 bases left in between. This CDR3 has 14 amino acids. The DNA for the CDR3 is TGTGCCAGCAGTGACTCTTCCCGTAACAATGAGCAGTTCTTC. It specifies CASSDSSRNNEQFF.

The V and J genes are TRBV6-2 or TRBV6-3 and TRBJ1-6, with D uncertain. The CDR3 loop spans 16 amino acids. With 7 bases removed from V and 1 base from J, the gap between germline ends came to 14 bases. CDR1 is MNHEY, CDR2 SVGEGT, per germline. CDR3 amino acids: CASTPSTGSYNSPLHF. In DNA form, the CDR3 reads TGTGCCAGCACCCCTTCTACCGGGTCCTATAATTCACCCCTCCACTTT.

The V call is TRBV28, the J call TRBJ1-1; 12 bases line up with TRBD1. Unmatched junction bases numbered 6, after V lost 6 bases and J lost 7 bases. The CDR3 is 14 residues long. CDR1 MDHEN and CDR2 SYDVKM come from the germline V gene. CDR3 in amino acids: CASRPGQGANEAFF. CDR3 coding DNA: TGTGCCAGCAGACCGGGACAGGGGGCGAATGAAGCTTTCTTT.

Worth noting for this clone: The sample contains more than one DNA sequence encoding this CDR3. The V gene is TRBV5-1, the J gene TRBJ2-1; D is unclear. This CDR3 is built from 15 residues. V was shortened by 0 bases and J by 1 base, with 8 bases between the two germline ends. In germline, CDR1 is SGHRS, CDR2 YFSETQ. The CDR3: CASSLASGSYNEQFF. The CDR3 DNA follows: TGCGCCAGCAGCTTGGCCTCGGGTTCCTACAATGAGCAGTTCTTC.

V gene TRBV5-1 combines with J gene TRBJ1-1; D is perhaps TRBD1 (5 bases). Germline-derived CDR1 and CDR2 are SGHRS and YFSETQ. There are 14 residues in the CDR3. V gave up 4 bases and J gave up 1 base, with 11 bases separating them. DNA of the CDR3: TGCGCCAGCAGCGCGGGACTGCAGAACACTGAAGCTTTCTTT. This encodes CASSAGLQNTEAFF.

The chain combines TRBV6-6 with TRBJ1-2; D might be TRBD1 (5 bases). CDR1 and CDR2 from the germline V gene are MNHNY and SVGAGI (reference sequence). The ends were cut back, 5 bases at V and 5 bases at J, with 18 bases in the middle. CDR3 length: 15 residues. Written as DNA, the CDR3 is TGTGCCAGCAGTCCGCGGGGGGAACCTCGTTATGGCTACACCTTC. Protein sequence: CASSPRGEPRYGYTF.

The chain has TRBV7-6 and TRBJ1-6, with TRBD1 identical over 7 bases. The CDR3 extends over 13 amino acids. The V segment lost 6 bases and the J segment 7 bases; nucleotides outside the gene matches: 3. The V gene's germline CDR1 is SGHVS and CDR2 FNYEAQ. This chain's CDR3 is CASRGTANSPLHF. The CDR3 DNA sequence: TGTGCCAGCAGGGGGACAGCAAATTCACCCCTCCACTTT.

The chain is built from TRBV7-2 and TRBJ1-5; no reliable D call. The CDR3 runs 15 residues. Germline V gene data show CDR1 as SGHTA and CDR2 as FQGNSA. Trimming shortened V by 5 bases and J by 4 bases, and 15 bases separated the two germline ends. The CDR3 nucleotides read TGTGCCAGCAGCGGTGGACTTGGCTTGAATCAGCCCCAGCATTTT. This encodes CASSGGLGLNQPQHF.

The chain has TRBV7-9 and TRBJ2-3, with 14 bases aligning to TRBD2. The CDR3 consists of 16 residues. V lost 4 bases and J lost 5; bases outside the gene matches: 5. Germline loops: CDR1 SEHNR, CDR2 FQNEAQ (reference sequence). Written as DNA, the CDR3 is TGTGCCAGCAGCTCGACTAGCGGGGGGGCCTTAGATACGCAGTATTTT. Encoded protein: CASSSTSGGALDTQYF.

For the CDR3, the DNA is TGTGCCAGCAGCCAAGGGACAGGGAGGTACTATGGCTACACCTTC. Its translation: CASSQGTGRYYGYTF. The chain uses TRBV3-1 (or the pseudogene TRBV3-2) and TRBJ1-2; 8 positions agree with TRBD1. Trimming cost V 1 base and J 3 bases; bases outside gene matches: 4. The CDR3 totals 15 residues. Germline CDR1 LGHDT, CDR2 YNNKEL (reference sequence).

The genes are TRBV5-1 and TRBJ1-1, with no clear D. The V end was cut by 6 bases, the J end by 4 bases, with 19 bases between. The length of the CDR3 is 15 residues. The germline V gene has CDR1 SGHRS and CDR2 YFSETQ. The CDR3 nucleotides read TGCGCCAGCACCCTTGGGTCGGGGTACGGCACTGAAGCTTTCTTT. This codes for CASTLGSGYGTEAFF.

CDR3 sequence: CASSISLYQETQYF. The CDR3 coding sequence is TGTGCCAGTAGTATTTCCCTGTACCAAGAGACCCAGTACTTC. V gene TRBV19 combines with J gene TRBJ2-5, with unresolved D. Germline values: CDR1 LNHDA, CDR2 SQIVND (reference sequence). Trimming took off 3 bases at V and 0 bases at J, with 8 bases between the two ends. The CDR3 sequence is 14 residues long.

This chain joins TRBV3-1 (or the pseudogene TRBV3-2) and TRBJ2-3; the D gene is possibly TRBD2 (6 bases). The germline V gene has CDR1 LGHDT and CDR2 YNNKEL (reference sequence). The CDR3 is made up of 16 amino acids. V was clipped by 0 bases and J by 1 base, with 11 bases between them. The CDR3 bases are TGTGCCAGCAGCCAAGATCTATGGGGGGGCACAGATACGCAGTATTTT. Translating it yields CASSQDLWGGTDTQYF.

V usage is TRBV9 and J usage is TRBJ2-3; 8 nucleotides match TRBD1. The CDR3 is made up of 15 amino acids. V gave up 0 bases and J gave up 2 bases; unmatched junction bases: 2. Germline loops: CDR1 SGDLS, CDR2 YYNGEE. The CDR3 DNA follows: TGTGCCAGCAGCGTAGTGGGACAGGCCACAGATACGCAGTATTTT. Protein sequence: CASSVVGQATDTQYF. The full variable domain, rest sourced from reference TRBV9 and TRBJ2-3, is DSGVTQTPKHLITATGQRVTLRCSPRSGDLSVYWYQQSLDQGLQFLIQYYNGEERAKGNILERFSAQQFPDLHSELNLSSLELGDSALYFCASSVVGQATDTQYFGPGTRLTVL.

This clone was picked up one time. This chain uses TRBV4-3 with TRBJ1-2, with D possibly being TRBD1 (6 bases). This CDR3 spans 15 amino acids. CDR1 LGHNA and CDR2 YSLEER come from the germline V gene. V lost 4 bases and J 3 bases, leaving 15 bases between the germline ends. The CDR3, as DNA: TGCGCCAGCAGCCCCCGTACGGGGGGCTACTATGGCTACACCTTC. Translating it yields CASSPRTGGYYGYTF.

The chain has TRBV29-1 and TRBJ2-5; tentatively, D is TRBD2 (5 bases). The CDR3 length is 11 residues. V shed 8 bases and J shed 5 bases, with 12 bases lying between them. Germline V gene lookup returns CDR1 SQVTM and CDR2 ANQGSEA. The CDR3 region is CSIRRGETQYF. The CDR3 coding sequence is TGCAGCATTCGGAGAGGGGAGACCCAGTACTTC.

V and J are TRBV2 and TRBJ2-1; 15 bases fit TRBD2. The CDR3 has 17 amino acids. The J segment lost 0 bases and the V segment lost 6 bases, leaving 3 bases of the junction unmatched. Germline-derived CDR1 and CDR2 are SNHLY and FYNNEI. The chain's CDR3 is CASRGLAGGSSYNEQFF. Here the CDR3 DNA reads TGTGCCAGCAGGGGACTAGCGGGAGGTTCCTCCTACAATGAGCAGTTCTTC.

The chain links TRBV7-3 to TRBJ1-1, with TRBD1 matching over 9 bases. The junction had 8 bases not matched to a gene; V was cut back by 4 bases and J by 5 bases. The CDR3 extends over 15 amino acids. Germline CDR1 is SGHTA and CDR2 is FQGTGA. The CDR3 DNA reads TGTGCCAGCAGCTCCCAGGGACAGGGAGGGACTGAAGCTTTCTTT. Translation: CASSSQGQGGTEAFF.

This sequence joins TRBV24-1 and TRBJ2-4, with D possibly TRBD2 on 5 matching bases. The germline V and J ends were trimmed by 4 bases and 8 bases, with 11 bases remaining between them. The CDR3 contains 13 residues. Germline V gene data show CDR1 as KGHDR and CDR2 as SFDVKD. The CDR3 bases are TGTGCCACCAGTGACGTCCTGGAGGACATTCAGTACTTC. Its translation: CATSDVLEDIQYF.

The V gene is TRBV3-1 (or the pseudogene TRBV3-2), the J gene TRBJ1-1; D not resolved. The CDR3 runs to 16 residues. Trimming stripped 5 bases from V and 3 bases from J, with 19 bases between. In germline, CDR1 is LGHDT, CDR2 YNNKEL (reference sequence). The CDR3 loop is CASSAFAGRADTEAFF. CDR3 nucleotide sequence: TGTGCCAGCAGCGCTTTCGCCGGGCGGGCGGACACTGAAGCTTTCTTT.

The chain carries TRBV9 and TRBJ1-2; D is ambiguous. CDR1 is SGDLS and CDR2 is YYNGEE in the germline V gene. This CDR3 is 12 amino acids long. The V end lost 5 bases, the J end lost 4 bases, and 9 bases lay between the germline ends. This CDR3 is CASSTNSYGYTF. The DNA for the CDR3 is TGTGCCAGCAGTACAAATTCCTATGGCTACACCTTC.

The J gene is TRBJ2-7, the V gene TRBV12-3 or TRBV12-4; no reliable D call. The CDR3 sequence is 11 residues long. Trimming took 5 bases from V and 1 from J, leaving 3 bases between them. CDR3 DNA sequence: TGTGCCAGCAGTCAGTCCTACGAGCAGTACTTC. It yields the protein CASSQSYEQYF.